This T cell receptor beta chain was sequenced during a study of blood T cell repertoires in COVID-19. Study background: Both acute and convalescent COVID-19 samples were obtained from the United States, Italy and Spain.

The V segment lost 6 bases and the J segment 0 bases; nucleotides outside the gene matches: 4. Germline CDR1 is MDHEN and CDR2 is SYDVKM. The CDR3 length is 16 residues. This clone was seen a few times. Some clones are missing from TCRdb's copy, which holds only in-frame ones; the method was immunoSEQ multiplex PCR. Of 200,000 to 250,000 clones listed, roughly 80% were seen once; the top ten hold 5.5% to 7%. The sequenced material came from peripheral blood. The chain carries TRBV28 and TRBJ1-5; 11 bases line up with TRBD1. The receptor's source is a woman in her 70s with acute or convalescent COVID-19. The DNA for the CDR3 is TGTGCCAGCAGCCCTGGGACAGGGGGTAGCAATCAGCCCCAGCATTTT. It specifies CASSPGTGGSNQPQHF. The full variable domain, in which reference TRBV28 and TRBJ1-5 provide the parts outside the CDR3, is DVKVTQSSRYLVKRTGEKVFLECVQDMDHENMFWYRQDPGLGLRLIYFSYDVKMKEKGDIPEGYSVSREKKERFSLILESASTNQTSMYLCASSPGTGGSNQPQHFGDGTRLSIL.